This record looks at one T cell receptor (beta chain) sequence and its context. This clone is a singleton in its sample. Its recognized antigen is unknown. No much larger clone exists at a distance of one base, and base qualities are not known. To identify antigen-specific CD4+ T cell clonotypes by their expansion, the ViraFEST assay first stimulated PBMC with viral peptide pools and then applied TCR sequencing. After around 10 days of culture, CD4+ T cells were isolated with the EasySep CD4+ T cell isolation kit. Participants received two doses of either the BNT162b2 or the mRNA-1273 mRNA SARS-CoV-2 vaccine. The absence of prior SARS-CoV-2 infection in healthy vaccine recipients was confirmed by negative nucleocapsid antibodies before and after vaccination. A few million PBMC per well were cultured in IMDM with about 5% human AB serum, about 9.4 IU/ml IL-2 and gentamicin, plus 10 ug/ml peptides. On days 3 and 7, half of the culture medium was replaced with fresh IL-2-containing medium. Unless noted otherwise, every peptide stimulation condition was cultured in triplicate wells. PBMC were separated from whole blood using Ficoll-Paque Plus gradient centrifugation and were then either cryopreserved at -140C or used fresh. Overlapping peptide pools spanned the spike proteins of SARS-CoV-2 and the common cold coronaviruses HCoV-NL63, HCoV-OC43 and HCoV-229E. Genomic DNA was extracted from cultured CD4+ T cells with the QIAamp micro DNA kit.

Via the germline V gene (reference sequence), CDR1 is MNHNY and CDR2 SVGAGI. Deletion took 5 bases off V and 1 base off J, with a span of 16 bases between the germline ends. The CDR3, cysteine through phenylalanine, is 16 amino acids long. Just the 48-base CDR3 DNA is kept, in frame starting at base 1. Library creation used the immunoSEQ multiplex PCR assay. TCR beta CDR3 sequencing was performed on DNA from the cultured, isolated CD4+ T cells. On the authors' methods: The analysis removed non-productive TCR sequences, trimmed reads to the CDR3 region, and retained only CDR3s that were 7 or more amino acids long. Antigen-specific clonotypes were identified using the MANAFEST web app by comparison of expansion in peptide wells against reference cultures. To count as positive, a clone had to show expansion at FDR<0.05 compared with the reference and with all other wells, an odds ratio above 5, and a frequency above 0.1% in two replicate wells. A clonotype was defined as cross-reactive if the clonotype was significantly expanded both in SARS-CoV-2 spike wells and in at least one common cold coronavirus spike condition. CDR3 similarity was assessed by Levenshtein distance using the stringdist R package, and unrooted trees were constructed with ape in R 3.6.1. TCRdb limited this immuneACCESS table to in-frame rearrangements with V and J called. A share of clones is missing; checked studies link under half to unresolved V genes, and the rest is unexplained. D and trimming come from the DNA, and the V and J calls and clone size come from that table. This sample lists roughly 56,000 clones; around four fifths were detected once. The ten largest clonotypes hold 0.95% to 1.5% of the sample.

These data originate in a study of vaccination effects on CD4 cells after COVID-19 (dated by TCRdb to about 2022). For the study in its entirety: Post-vaccine samples across the study were collected a median of 72 days after the second dose, with a range of 14 to 241. In both COVID-19 convalescent patients and infection-naive vaccine recipients, the study compared SARS-CoV-2 spike-specific CD4+ TCR repertoires from before mRNA vaccination with those from after it. Altogether, roughly 10 COVID-19 convalescent patients and a few SARS-CoV-2-naive healthy vaccine recipients made up the full study. In the study, cultures from other donors were sequenced using the Oncomine TCR Beta short-read assay on an Illumina iSeq 100.

General findings and caveats noted by the study authors: Among healthy vaccine recipients, nearly all vaccine-induced clones were SARS-CoV-2 mono-reactive, and only 1 of 255 was cross-reactive with common cold coronaviruses. The study was limited by a small number of convalescent patients, and early post-infection timepoints were lacking. Clones induced by infection and clones induced by vaccination both contracted markedly at late timepoints after vaccination, which fits with T cell responses waning over time.

The sample was CD4+ T cells from PBMCs cultured with HCoV-229E spike peptides, taken after COVID-19 vaccination. Per the publication, the cell subset or site label means: HCoV-229E spike overlapping peptide pool stimulation. The TCR sequence derives from a human donor who received a COVID-19 vaccine. The chain joins TRBV6-6 to TRBJ2-3; the D gene is possibly TRBD2, with 6 bases matching. The nucleotides are TGTGCCAGCAGTGGCCTTCGCGGGGCTCGCACAGATACGCAGTATTTT. It translates as CASSGLRGARTDTQYF.